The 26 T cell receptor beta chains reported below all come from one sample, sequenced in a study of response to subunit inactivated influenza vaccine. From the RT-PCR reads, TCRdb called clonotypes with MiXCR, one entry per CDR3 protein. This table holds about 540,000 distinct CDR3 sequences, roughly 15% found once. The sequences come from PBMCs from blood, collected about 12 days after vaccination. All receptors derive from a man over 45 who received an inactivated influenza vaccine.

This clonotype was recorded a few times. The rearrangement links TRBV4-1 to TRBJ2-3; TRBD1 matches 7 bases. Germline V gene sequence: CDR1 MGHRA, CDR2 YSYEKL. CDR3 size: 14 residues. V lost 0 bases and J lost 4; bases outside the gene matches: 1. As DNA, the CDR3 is TGCGCCAGCAGCCAAGAAGGGGGCTCAGATACGCAGTATTTT. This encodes CASSQEGGSDTQYF.

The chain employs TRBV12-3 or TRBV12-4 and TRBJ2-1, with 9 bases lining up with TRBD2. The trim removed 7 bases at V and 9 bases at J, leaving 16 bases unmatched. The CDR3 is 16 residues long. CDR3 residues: CASTTGLAGASSEQFF. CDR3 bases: TGTGCCAGCACCACTGGGTTAGCGGGAGCGTCGTCTGAGCAGTTCTTC.

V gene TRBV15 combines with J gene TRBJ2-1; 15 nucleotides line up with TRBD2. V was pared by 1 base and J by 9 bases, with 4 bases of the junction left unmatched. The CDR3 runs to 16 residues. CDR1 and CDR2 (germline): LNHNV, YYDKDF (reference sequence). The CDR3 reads CATSRVGLAGGGEQFF. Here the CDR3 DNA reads TGTGCCACCAGCAGAGTGGGACTAGCGGGGGGTGGTGAGCAGTTCTTC.

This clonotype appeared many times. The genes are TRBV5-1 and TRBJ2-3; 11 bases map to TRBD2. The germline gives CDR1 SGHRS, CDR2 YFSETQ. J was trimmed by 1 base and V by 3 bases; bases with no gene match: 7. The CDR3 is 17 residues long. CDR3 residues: CASSSRLAGTGTDTQYF. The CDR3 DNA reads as TGCGCCAGCAGCTCCCGACTAGCGGGGACCGGCACAGATACGCAGTATTTT.

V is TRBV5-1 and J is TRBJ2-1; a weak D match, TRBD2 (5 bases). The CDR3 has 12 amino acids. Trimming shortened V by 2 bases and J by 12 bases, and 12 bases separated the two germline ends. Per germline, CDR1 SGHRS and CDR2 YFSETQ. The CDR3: CASSFEGERQFF. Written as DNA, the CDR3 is TGCGCCAGCAGCTTTGAGGGAGAAAGGCAGTTCTTC.

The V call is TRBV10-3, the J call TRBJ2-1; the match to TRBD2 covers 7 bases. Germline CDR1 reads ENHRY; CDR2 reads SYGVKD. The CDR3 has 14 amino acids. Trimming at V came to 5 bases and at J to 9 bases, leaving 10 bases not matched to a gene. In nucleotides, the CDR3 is TGTGCCATCAGTTGGGGGGGTACGGGTAGTGAGCAGTTCTTC. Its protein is CAISWGGTGSEQFF.

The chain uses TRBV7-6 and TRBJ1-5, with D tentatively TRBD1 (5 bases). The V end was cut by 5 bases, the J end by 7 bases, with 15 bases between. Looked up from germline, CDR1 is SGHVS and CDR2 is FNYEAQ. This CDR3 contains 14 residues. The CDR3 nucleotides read TGTGCCAGCAGCCGTTTCCAGGGATCCCAGCCCCAGCATTTT. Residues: CASSRFQGSQPQHF.

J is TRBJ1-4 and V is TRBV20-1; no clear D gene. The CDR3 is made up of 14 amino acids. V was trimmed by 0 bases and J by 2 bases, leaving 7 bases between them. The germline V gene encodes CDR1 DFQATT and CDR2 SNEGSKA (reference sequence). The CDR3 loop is CSAREPGTNEKLFF. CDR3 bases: TGCAGTGCTAGAGAACCGGGGACTAATGAAAAACTGTTTTTT.

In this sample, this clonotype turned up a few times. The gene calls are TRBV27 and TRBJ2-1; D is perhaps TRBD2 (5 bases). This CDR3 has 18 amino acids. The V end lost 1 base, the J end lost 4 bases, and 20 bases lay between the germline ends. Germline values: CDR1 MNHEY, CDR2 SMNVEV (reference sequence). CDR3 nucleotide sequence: TGTGCCAGCAGTTTATTACGCGGGCCAACCTCCTTTTACAATGAGCAGTTCTTC. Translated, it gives CASSLLRGPTSFYNEQFF.

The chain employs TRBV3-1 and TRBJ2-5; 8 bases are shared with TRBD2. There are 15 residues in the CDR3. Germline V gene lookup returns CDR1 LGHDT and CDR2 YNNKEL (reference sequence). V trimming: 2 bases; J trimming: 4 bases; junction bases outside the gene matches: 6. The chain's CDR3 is CASSQLSSGGETQYF. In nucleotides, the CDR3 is TGTGCCAGCAGCCAATTATCCAGCGGGGGAGAGACCCAGTACTTC.

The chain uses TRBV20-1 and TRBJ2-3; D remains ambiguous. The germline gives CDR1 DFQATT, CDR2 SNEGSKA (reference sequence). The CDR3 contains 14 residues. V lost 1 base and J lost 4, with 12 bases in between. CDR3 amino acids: CSARGFRNPDTQYF. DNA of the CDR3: TGCAGTGCTAGAGGGTTCAGGAACCCAGATACGCAGTATTTT.

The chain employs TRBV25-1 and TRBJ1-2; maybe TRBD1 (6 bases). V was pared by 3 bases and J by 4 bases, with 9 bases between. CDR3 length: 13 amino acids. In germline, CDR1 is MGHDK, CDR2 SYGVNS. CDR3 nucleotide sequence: TGTGCCAGCAGTGATACAGGGCGCTATGGCTACACCTTC. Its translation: CASSDTGRYGYTF.

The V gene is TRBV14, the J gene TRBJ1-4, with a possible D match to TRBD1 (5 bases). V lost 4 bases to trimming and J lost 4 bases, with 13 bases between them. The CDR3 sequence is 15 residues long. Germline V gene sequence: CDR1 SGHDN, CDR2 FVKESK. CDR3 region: CASSPLGGGNEKLFF. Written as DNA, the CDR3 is TGTGCCAGCAGCCCCCTCGGGGGAGGTAATGAAAAACTGTTTTTT.

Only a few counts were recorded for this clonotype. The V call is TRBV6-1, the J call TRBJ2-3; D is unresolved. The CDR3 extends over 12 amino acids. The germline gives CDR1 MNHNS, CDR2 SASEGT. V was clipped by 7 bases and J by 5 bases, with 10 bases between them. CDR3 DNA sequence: TGTGCCAGCACCCCCCCCGAAGATACGCAGTATTTT. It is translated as CASTPPEDTQYF.

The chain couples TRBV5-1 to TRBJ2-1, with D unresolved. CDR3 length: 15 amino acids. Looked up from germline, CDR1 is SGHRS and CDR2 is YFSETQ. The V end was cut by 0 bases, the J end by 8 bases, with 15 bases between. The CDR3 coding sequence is TGCGCCAGCAGCTTGGAGCCCGGGTACGGCGATGAGCAGTTCTTC. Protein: CASSLEPGYGDEQFF.

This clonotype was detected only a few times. CDR3 DNA sequence: TGTGCCAGCAGCTTAGATGGGGATATCAGGGTCCTTTTACCCTACGAGCAGTACTTC. It encodes CASSLDGDIRVLLPYEQYF. This rearrangement joins TRBV11-2 to TRBJ2-7; perhaps TRBD1 as D (5 bases). Germline CDR1 reads SGHAT; CDR2 reads FQNNGV. The V and J ends lost 0 bases and 2 bases respectively, with 23 bases between them. There are 19 residues in the CDR3.

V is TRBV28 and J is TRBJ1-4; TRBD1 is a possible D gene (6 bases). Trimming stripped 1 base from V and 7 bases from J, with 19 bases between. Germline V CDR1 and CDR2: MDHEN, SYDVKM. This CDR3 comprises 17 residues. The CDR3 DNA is TGTGCCAGCAGTTTATTATCACTGGCAGGGGTCGGTGAAAAACTGTTTTTT. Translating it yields CASSLLSLAGVGEKLFF. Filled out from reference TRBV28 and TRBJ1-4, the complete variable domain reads DVKVTQSSRYLVKRTGEKVFLECVQDMDHENMFWYRQDPGLGLRLIYFSYDVKMKEKGDIPEGYSVSREKKERFSLILESASTNQTSMYLCASSLLSLAGVGEKLFFGSGTQLSVL.

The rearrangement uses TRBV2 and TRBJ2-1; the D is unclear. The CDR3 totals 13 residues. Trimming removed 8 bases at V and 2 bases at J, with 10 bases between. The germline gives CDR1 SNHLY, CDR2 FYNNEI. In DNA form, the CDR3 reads TGTGCCAGCCGAGGTAGTACCTACAATGAGCAGTTCTTC. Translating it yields CASRGSTYNEQFF.

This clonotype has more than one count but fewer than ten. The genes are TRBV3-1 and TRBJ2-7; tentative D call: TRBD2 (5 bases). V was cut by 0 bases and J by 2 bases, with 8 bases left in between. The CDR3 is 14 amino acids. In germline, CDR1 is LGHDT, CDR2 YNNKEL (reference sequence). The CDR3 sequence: CASSQDPGTYEQYF. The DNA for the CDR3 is TGTGCCAGCAGCCAAGATCCCGGGACCTACGAGCAGTACTTC.

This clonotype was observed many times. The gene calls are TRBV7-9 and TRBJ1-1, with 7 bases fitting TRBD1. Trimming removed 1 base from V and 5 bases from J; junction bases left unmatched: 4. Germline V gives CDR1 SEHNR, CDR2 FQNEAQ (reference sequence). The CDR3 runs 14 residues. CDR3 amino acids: CASSLGQGMTEAFF. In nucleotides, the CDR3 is TGTGCCAGCAGCTTAGGACAGGGTATGACTGAAGCTTTCTTT.

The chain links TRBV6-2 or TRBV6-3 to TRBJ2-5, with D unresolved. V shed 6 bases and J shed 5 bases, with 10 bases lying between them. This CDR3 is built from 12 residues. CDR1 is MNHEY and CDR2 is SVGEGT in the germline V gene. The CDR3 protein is CASRTPMETQYF. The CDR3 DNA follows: TGTGCCAGCAGGACTCCCATGGAGACCCAGTACTTC.

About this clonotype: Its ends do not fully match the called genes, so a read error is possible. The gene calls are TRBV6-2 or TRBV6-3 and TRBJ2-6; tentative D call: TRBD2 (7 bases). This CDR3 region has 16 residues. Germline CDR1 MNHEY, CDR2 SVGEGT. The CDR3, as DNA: TGTGCCAGCAGTCACGCCGACGTTGGGGGGGCCATCGTCCTGACTTTC. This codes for CASSHADVGGAIVLTF.

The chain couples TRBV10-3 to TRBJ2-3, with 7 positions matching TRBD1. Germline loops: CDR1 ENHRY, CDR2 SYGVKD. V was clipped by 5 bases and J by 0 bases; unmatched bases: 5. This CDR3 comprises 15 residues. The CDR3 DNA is TGTGCCATCAGTCGGACAGGAACGAGCACAGATACGCAGTATTTT. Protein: CAISRTGTSTDTQYF.

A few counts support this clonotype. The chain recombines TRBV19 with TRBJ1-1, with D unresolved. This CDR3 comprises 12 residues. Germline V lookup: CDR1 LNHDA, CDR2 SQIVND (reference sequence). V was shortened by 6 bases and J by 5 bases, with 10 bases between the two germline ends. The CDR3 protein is CASSGLGTEAFF. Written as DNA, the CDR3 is TGTGCCAGTAGCGGGCTTGGGACTGAAGCTTTCTTT.

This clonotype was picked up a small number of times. The CDR3 DNA reads TGTATTAGTACCTACAACAATGAGCAGTTCTTC. Translated, it gives CISTYNNEQFF. This chain links TRBV28 with TRBJ2-1; D call uncertain. Germline CDR1 MDHEN, CDR2 SYDVKM. This CDR3 region has 11 residues.

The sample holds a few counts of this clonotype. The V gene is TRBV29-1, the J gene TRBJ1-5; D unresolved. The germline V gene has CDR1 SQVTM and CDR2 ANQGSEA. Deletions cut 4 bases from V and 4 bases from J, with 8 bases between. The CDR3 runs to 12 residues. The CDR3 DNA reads TGCAGCGTTGGGACGGTGAATCAGCCCCAGCATTTT. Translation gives CSVGTVNQPQHF.